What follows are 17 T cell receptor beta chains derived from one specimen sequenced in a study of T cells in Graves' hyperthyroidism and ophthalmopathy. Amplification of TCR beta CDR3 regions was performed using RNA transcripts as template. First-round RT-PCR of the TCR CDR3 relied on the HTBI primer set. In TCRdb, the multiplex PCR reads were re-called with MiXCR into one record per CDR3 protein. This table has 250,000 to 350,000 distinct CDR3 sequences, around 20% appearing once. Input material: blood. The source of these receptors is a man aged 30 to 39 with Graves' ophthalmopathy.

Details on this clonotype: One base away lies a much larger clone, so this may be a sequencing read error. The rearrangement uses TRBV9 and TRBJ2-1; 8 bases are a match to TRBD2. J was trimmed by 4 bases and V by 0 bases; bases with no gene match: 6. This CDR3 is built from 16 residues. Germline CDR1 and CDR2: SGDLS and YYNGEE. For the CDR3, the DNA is TGTGCCAGCAGCGTAGCGTCGGGAGGGTGGTACAATGAGCAGTTCTTC. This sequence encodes CASSVASGGWYNEQFF.

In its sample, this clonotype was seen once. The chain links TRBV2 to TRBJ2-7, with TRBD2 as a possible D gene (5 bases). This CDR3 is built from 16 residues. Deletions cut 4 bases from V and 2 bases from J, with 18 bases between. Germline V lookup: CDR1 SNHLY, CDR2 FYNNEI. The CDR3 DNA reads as TGTGCCAGCAGTGCCCTGCGGGTTGAGGCGGCCTACGAGCAGTACTTC. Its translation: CASSALRVEAAYEQYF.

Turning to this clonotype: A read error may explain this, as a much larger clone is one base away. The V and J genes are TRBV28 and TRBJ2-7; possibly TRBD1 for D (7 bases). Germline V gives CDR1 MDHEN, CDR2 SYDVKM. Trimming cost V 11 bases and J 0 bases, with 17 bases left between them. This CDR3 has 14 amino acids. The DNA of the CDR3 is TGTGCCGGCTCTCCAGGGGGGTACTCCTACGAGCAGTACTTC. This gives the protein CAGSPGGYSYEQYF.

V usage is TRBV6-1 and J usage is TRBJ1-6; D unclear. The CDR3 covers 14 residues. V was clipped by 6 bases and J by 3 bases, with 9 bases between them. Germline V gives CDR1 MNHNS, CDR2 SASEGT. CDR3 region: CASRRGDYNSPLHF. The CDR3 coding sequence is TGTGCCAGCAGGCGGGGTGACTATAATTCACCCCTCCACTTT.

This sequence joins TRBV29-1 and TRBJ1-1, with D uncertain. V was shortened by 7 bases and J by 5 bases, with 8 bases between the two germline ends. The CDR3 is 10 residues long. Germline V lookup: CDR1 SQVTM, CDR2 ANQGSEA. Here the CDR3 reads CSGRSTEAFF. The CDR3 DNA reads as TGCAGCGGACGGAGTACTGAAGCTTTCTTT.

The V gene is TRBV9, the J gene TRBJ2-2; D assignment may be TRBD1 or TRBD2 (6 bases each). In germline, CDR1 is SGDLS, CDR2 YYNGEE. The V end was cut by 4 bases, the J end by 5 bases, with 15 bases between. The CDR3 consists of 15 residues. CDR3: CASSQVPGATGELFF. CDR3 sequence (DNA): TGTGCCAGCAGCCAAGTTCCGGGGGCGACCGGGGAGCTGTTTTTT. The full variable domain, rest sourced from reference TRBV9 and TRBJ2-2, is DSGVTQTPKHLITATGQRVTLRCSPRSGDLSVYWYQQSLDQGLQFLIQYYNGEERAKGNILERFSAQQFPDLHSELNLSSLELGDSALYFCASSQVPGATGELFFGEGSRLTVL.

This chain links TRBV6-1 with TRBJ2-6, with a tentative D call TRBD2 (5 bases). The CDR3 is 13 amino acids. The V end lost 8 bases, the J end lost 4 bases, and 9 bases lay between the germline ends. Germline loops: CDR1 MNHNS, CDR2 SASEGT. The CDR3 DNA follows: TGTGCCAGCGGGGAGTCGGGGGCCAACGTCCTGACTTTC. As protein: CASGESGANVLTF.

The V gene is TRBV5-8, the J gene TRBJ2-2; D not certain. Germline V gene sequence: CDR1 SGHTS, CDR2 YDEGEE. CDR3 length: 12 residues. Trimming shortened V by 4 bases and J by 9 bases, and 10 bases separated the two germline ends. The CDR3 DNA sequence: TGTGCCAGCAGCAAGACCCAACGGGAGCTGTTTTTT. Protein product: CASSKTQRELFF.

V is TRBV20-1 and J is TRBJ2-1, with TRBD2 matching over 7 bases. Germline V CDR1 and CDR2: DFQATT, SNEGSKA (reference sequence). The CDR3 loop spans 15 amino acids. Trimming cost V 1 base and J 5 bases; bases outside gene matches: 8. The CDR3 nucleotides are TGCAGTGCTAGAGTTGGGGGAGGGCCCCACAATGAGCAGTTCTTC. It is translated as CSARVGGGPHNEQFF.

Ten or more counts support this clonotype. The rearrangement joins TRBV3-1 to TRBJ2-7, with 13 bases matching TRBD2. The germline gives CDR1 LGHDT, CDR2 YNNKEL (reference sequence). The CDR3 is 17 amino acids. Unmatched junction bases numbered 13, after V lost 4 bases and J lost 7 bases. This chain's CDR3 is CASSPSWLTSGRGEQYF. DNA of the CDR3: TGTGCCAGCAGCCCGTCGTGGTTAACTAGCGGGAGGGGTGAGCAGTACTTC.

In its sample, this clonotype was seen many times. The CDR3 loop reads CASSLDGFTEAFF. As DNA, the CDR3 is TGCGCCAGCAGCTTGGATGGGTTCACTGAAGCTTTCTTT. The chain combines TRBV5-1 with TRBJ1-1; no clear D gene. Germline assignment: CDR1 SGHRS and CDR2 YFSETQ. This CDR3 spans 13 amino acids. The V and J ends lost 0 bases and 4 bases respectively, with 7 bases between them.

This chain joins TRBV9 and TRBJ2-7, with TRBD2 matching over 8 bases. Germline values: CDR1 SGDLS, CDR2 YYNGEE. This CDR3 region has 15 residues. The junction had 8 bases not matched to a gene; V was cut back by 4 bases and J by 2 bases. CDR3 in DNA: TGTGCCAGCAGCCCCACTAGCGGATCCCCCTACGAGCAGTACTTC. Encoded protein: CASSPTSGSPYEQYF. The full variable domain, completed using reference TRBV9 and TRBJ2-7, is DSGVTQTPKHLITATGQRVTLRCSPRSGDLSVYWYQQSLDQGLQFLIQYYNGEERAKGNILERFSAQQFPDLHSELNLSSLELGDSALYFCASSPTSGSPYEQYFGPGTRLTVT.

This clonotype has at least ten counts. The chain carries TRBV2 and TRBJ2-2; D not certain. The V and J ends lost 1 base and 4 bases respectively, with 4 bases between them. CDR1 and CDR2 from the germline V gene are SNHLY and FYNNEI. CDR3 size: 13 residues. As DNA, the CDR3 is TGTGCCAGCAGTGAAGTACCCACCGGGGAGCTGTTTTTT. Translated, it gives CASSEVPTGELFF.

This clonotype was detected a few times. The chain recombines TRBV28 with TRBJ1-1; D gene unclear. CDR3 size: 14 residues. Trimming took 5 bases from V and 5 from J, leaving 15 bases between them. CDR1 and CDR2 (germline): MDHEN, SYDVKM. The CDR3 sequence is CASSLVTLRTEAFF. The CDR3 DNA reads TGTGCCAGCAGTCTGGTCACCTTGAGGACTGAAGCTTTCTTT.

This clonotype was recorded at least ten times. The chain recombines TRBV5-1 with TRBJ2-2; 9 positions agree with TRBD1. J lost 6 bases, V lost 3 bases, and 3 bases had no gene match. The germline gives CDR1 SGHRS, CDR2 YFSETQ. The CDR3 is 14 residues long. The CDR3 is CASSWTGVPGELFF. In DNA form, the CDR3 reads TGCGCCAGCAGCTGGACAGGGGTTCCCGGGGAGCTGTTTTTT.

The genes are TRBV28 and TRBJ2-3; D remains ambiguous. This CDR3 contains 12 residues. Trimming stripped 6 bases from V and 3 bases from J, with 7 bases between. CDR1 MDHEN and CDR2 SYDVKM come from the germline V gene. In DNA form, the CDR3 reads TGTGCCAGCAGACCCGCTACAGATACGCAGTATTTT. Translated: CASRPATDTQYF.

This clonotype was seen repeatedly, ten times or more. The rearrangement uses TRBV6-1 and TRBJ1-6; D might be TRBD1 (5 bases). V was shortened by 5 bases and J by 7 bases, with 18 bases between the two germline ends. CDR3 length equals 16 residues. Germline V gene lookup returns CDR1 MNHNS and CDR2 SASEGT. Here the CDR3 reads CASSFRDGWGNSPLHF. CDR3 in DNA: TGTGCCAGCAGTTTCAGGGACGGCTGGGGGAATTCACCCCTCCACTTT.